The sequence of this T cell receptor (beta chain) was determined in a study of a mutant IDH1 vaccine in newly diagnosed glioma. In the study overall: Receipt of radiotherapy, temozolomide, or both preceded the study, and most received both.

Profiling relied on immunoSEQ multiplex PCR, and the TCRdb table lists in-frame clones only, not all of them. The sample shows 50,000 to 70,000 clones, 81% of them seen only once. Specified time point: week 23, last vaccination. The study gave 300 ug of mutant IDH1 20-mer peptide per vaccine dose, with topical imiquimod. This clone was observed a few times. The antigen remains unidentified. The clonotype comes from a woman aged 40 to 50 with glioma. Some clones in this sample may be carry-over from other donors' samples. Sequenced here: PBMCs, sampled from a glioma patient whose treatment included an IDH1 peptide vaccine.

The CDR3 coding sequence is TGTGCCAGGGCGGGGGCCGGGGTGAACACTGAAGCTTTCTTT. This codes for CARAGAGVNTEAFF. The J gene is TRBJ1-1, the V gene TRBV19, with a weak D call TRBD1 (6 bases). The V gene's germline CDR1 is LNHDA and CDR2 SQIVND (reference sequence). Trimming removed 9 bases at V and 0 bases at J, with 14 bases between. This CDR3 spans 14 amino acids.